This record looks at one TCR beta chain sequence and its context. The target antigen is unknown. The sample is drawn from a study of cytomegalovirus exposure and HLA in healthy donors. Whole-study results and caveats: Most TCR beta V segments were productive about 90% or about 30% of the time in an earlier analysis. The study put 160 or so TCR beta chains on its list as cytomegalovirus-associated.

PCR employed 60 Vbeta and 13 Jbeta primers. Produced via immunoSEQ multiplex PCR; TCRdb's table is partial and in-frame only. The profile shows 120,000 or so clones, less than 80% of them singletons. The length of the CDR3 is 15 residues. V was trimmed by 3 bases and J by 3 bases, leaving 15 bases between them. In germline, CDR1 is SNHLY, CDR2 FYNNEI. The chain carries TRBV2 and TRBJ2-7; tentative D call: TRBD1 (6 bases). Specimen: PBMCs. The clonotype comes from a woman aged 50 to 60 in good health and CMV-seronegative. CDR3 sequence: CASSESRDIYYEQYF. The CDR3 DNA is TGTGCCAGCAGTGAGAGTCGGGACATATACTACGAGCAGTACTTC.